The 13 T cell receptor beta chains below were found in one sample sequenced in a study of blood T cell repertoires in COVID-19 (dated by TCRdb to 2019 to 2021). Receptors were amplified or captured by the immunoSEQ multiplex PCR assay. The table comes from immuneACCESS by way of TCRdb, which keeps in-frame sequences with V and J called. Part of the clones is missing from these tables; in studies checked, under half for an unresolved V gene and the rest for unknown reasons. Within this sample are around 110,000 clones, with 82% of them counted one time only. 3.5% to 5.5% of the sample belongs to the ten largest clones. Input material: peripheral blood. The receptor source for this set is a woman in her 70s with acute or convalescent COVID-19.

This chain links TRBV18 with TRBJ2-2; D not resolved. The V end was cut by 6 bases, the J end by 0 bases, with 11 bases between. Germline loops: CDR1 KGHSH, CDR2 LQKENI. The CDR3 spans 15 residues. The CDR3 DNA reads TGTGCCAGCTCCGCGACCCAGGCGAACACCGGGGAGCTGTTTTTT. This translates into CASSATQANTGELFF.

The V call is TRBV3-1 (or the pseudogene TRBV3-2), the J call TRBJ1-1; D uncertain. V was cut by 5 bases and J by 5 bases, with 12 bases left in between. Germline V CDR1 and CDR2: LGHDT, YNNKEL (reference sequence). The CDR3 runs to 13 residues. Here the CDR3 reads CASSTTEGTEAFF. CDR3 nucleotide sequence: TGTGCCAGCAGCACAACAGAGGGTACTGAAGCTTTCTTT.

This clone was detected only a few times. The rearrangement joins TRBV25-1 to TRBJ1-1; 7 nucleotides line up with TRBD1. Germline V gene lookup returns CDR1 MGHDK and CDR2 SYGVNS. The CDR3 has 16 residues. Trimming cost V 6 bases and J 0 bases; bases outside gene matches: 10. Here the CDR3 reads CASSWGQGGLNTEAFF. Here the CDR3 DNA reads TGTGCCAGCAGCTGGGGGCAGGGGGGACTGAACACTGAAGCTTTCTTT.

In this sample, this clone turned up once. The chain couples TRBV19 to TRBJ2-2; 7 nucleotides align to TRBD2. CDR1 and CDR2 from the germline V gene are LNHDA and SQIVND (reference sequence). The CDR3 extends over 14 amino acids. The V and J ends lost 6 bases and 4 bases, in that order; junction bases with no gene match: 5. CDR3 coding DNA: TGTGCCAGTAGCACGTGGGGGGGCACCGGGGAGCTGTTTTTT. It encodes CASSTWGGTGELFF.

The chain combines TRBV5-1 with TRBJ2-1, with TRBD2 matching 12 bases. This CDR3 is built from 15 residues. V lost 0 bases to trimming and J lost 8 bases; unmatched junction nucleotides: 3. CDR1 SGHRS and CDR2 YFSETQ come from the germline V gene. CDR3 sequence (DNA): TGCGCCAGCAGCTTGGGACTAGCGGGGGTAGATGAGCAGTTCTTC. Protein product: CASSLGLAGVDEQFF. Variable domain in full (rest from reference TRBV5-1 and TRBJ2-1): KAGVTQTPRYLIKTRGQQVTLSCSPISGHRSVSWYQQTPGQGLQFLFEYFSETQRNKGNFPGRFSGRQFSNSRSEMNVSTLELGDSALYLCASSLGLAGVDEQFFGPGTRLTVL.

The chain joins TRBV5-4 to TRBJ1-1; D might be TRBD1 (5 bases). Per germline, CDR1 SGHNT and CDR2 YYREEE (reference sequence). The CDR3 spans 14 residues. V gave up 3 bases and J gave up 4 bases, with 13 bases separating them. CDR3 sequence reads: CASSSQGVSTEAFF. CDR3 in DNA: TGTGCCAGCAGCTCTCAGGGTGTGAGCACTGAAGCTTTCTTT.

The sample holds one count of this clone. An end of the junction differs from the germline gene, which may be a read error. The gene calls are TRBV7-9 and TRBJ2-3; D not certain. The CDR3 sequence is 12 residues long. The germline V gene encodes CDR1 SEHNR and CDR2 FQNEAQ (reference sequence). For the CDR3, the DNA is TGTGCCAGCAGCATAGCTTCGGGTACGCAGTATTTT. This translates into CASSIASGTQYF.

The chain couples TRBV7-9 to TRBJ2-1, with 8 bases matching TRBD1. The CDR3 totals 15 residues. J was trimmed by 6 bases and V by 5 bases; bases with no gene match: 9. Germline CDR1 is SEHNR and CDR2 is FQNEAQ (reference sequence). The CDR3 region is CASSPRTGFTNEQFF. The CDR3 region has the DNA TGTGCCAGCAGCCCGAGGACAGGGTTTACCAATGAGCAGTTCTTC.

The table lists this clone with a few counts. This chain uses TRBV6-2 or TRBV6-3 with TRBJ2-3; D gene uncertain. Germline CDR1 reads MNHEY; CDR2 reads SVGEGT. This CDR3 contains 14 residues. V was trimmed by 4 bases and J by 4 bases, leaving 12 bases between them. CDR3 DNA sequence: TGTGCCAGCAGTTTGGGCAGGTTGTCAGATACGCAGTATTTT. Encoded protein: CASSLGRLSDTQYF.

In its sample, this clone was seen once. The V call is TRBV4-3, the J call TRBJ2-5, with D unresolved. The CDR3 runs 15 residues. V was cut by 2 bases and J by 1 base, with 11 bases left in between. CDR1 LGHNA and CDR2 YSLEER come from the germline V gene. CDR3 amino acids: CASSQTMSPQETQYF. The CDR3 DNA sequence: TGCGCCAGCAGCCAAACAATGTCCCCCCAAGAGACCCAGTACTTC.

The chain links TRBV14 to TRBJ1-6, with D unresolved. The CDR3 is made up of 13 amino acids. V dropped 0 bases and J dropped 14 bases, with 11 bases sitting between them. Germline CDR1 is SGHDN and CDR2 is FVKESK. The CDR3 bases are TGTGCCAGCAGCCAAGATATTTCCGGGGCCCTCCACTTT. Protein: CASSQDISGALHF.

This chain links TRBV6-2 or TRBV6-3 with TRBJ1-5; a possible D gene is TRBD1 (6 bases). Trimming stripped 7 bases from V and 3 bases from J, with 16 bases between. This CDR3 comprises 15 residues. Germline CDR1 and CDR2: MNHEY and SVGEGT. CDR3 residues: CASTPGQIYNQPQHF. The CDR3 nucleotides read TGTGCCAGCACCCCGGGACAAATTTACAATCAGCCCCAGCATTTT.

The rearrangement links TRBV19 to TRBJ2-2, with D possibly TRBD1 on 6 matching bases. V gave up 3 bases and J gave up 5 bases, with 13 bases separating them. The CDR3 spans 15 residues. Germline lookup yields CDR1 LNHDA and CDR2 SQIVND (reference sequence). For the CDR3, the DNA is TGTGCCAGTAGTATCTCCCCAGGGGCTACCGGGGAGCTGTTTTTT. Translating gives CASSISPGATGELFF.